This TCR beta chain was recovered during a study of blood T cell repertoires in COVID-19. Overall study context: Samples came from the United States, Italy and Spain, spanning acute and convalescent COVID-19. PBMCs, B-cell-depleted T cells, or T cells were the source of the cDNA or gDNA that made up the material.

CDR1 is MNHEY and CDR2 is SMNVEV in the germline V gene (reference sequence). The CDR3 has 15 amino acids. J was trimmed by 4 bases and V by 3 bases; bases with no gene match: 5. In the authors' methods: Estimation of nucleated cell counts relied on the amplification of reference gene primers. Profiling relied on immunoSEQ multiplex PCR, and the TCRdb table lists in-frame clones only, not all of them. V, J and clone size were drawn from that table, and D and trimming were deduced from the DNA. The sample shows 99,000 or so clones, about four fifths of them seen only once. The chain has TRBV27 and TRBJ1-2; 10 nucleotides line up with TRBD1. Source material: peripheral blood. The source of this sequence is a man between 60 and 70 years old with acute or convalescent COVID-19. CDR3 region: CASSFTGTGVYGYTF. For the CDR3, the DNA is TGTGCCAGCAGTTTTACCGGGACAGGGGTCTATGGCTACACCTTC.